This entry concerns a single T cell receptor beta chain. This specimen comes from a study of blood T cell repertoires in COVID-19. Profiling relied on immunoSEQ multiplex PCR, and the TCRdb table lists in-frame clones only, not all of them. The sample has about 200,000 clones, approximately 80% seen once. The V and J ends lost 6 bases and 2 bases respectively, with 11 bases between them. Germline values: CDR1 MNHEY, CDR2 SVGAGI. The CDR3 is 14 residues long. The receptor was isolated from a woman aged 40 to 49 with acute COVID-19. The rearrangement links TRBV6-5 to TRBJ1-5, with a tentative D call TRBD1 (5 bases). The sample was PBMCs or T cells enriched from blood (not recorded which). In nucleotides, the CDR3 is TGTGCCAGCAGGGGACTTGGAGGCAATCAGCCCCAGCATTTT. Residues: CASRGLGGNQPQHF.